Reported below is one T cell receptor (beta chain). The sample comes from a study of shared T cell receptors in the human thymus. Method: immunoSEQ multiplex PCR; TCRdb's copy keeps in-frame clones and lacks some. The repertoire holds roughly 710,000 clones, with roughly 88% as singletons. This CDR3 has 16 amino acids. Germline CDR1 is SGHTA and CDR2 is FQGNSA. Germline trimming cut 3 bases from V and 4 bases from J; bases unmatched to any gene: 10. These data also formed part of another study, on human thymus T cells. That work adds: Thymic resections from corrective heart surgery supplied the tissue.

The origin of this receptor is a girl in the first two years of life with a congenital heart defect. The chain uses TRBV7-2 and TRBJ2-3; 7 nucleotides agree with TRBD1. The sequenced sample consisted of thymocytes. The CDR3 DNA follows: TGTGCCAGCAGCTTTATATCTGGGACAGCTCCAGATACGCAGTATTTT. It is translated as CASSFISGTAPDTQYF. Using reference TRBV7-2 and TRBJ2-3 for the parts outside the CDR3, the full variable domain is GAGVSQSPSNKVTEKGKDVELRCDPISGHTALYWYRQSLGQGLEFLIYFQGNSAPDKSGLPSDRFSAERTGGSVSTLTIQRTQQEDSAVYLCASSFISGTAPDTQYFGPGTRLTVL.